This TCR beta chain was recovered during a study of CD8 T cells in ankylosing spondylitis. The CDR3 sequence is 18 residues long. TCRdb used MiXCR to reprocess the 5' RACE reads, holding one entry per CDR3 protein. The table lists 350,000 or so distinct CDR3 sequences, about 15% of them singletons. Material for sequencing was blood, either unsorted or a sorted T cell fraction (not recorded which). The clonotype originates from a male donor with ankylosing spondylitis or in good health (not recorded which). The V and J genes are TRBV21-1 and TRBJ2-7; the listed D gene, TRBD2, was not tested against the DNA. TRBV21-1 is assigned pseudogene status. CDR3 DNA sequence: TGTGCCAGCAGCAAAGAGGCTAGCGGGAGCCCTTTAGCCTACGAGCAGTACTTC. Translation: CASSKEASGSPLAYEQYF.